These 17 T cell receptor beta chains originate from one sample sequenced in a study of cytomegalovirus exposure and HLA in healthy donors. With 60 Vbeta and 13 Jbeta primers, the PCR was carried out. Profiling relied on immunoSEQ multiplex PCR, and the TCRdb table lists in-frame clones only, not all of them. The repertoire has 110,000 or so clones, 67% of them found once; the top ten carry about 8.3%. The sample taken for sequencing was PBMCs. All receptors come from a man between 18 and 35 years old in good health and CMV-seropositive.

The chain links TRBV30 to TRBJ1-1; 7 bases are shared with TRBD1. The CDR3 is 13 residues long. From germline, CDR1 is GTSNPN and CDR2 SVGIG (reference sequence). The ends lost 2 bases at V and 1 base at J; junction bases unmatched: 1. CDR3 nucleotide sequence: TGTGCCTGGAGTACAGGGGCGAACACTGAAGCTTTCTTT. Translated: CAWSTGANTEAFF.

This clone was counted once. Here the CDR3 reads CASSLGGTGKTQYF. The CDR3 region has the DNA TGCGCCAGCAGCTTGGGCGGGACAGGGAAGACCCAGTACTTC. The chain has TRBV5-1 and TRBJ2-5, with 9 positions matching TRBD1. The CDR3 sequence is 14 residues long. Germline CDR1 SGHRS, CDR2 YFSETQ. The ends lost 0 bases at V and 6 bases at J; junction bases unmatched: 3.

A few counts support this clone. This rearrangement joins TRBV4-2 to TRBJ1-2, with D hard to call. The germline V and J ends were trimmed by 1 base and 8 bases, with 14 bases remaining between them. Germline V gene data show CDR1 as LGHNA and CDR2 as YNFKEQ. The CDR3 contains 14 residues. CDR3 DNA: TGTGCCAGCAGCCAAGGGGCAGGCCTGGTCGGCTACACCTTC. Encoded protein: CASSQGAGLVGYTF.

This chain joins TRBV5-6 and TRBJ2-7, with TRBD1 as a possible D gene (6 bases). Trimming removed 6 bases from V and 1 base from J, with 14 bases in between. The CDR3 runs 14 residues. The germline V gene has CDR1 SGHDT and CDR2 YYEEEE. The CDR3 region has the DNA TGTGCCAGCAAACAAATCGGGACATCCTACGAGCAGTACTTC. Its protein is CASKQIGTSYEQYF.

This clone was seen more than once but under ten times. The CDR3 sequence is CASSLDRRGYGYTF. CDR3 nucleotides: TGTGCCAGCAGCTTGGATCGCAGGGGCTATGGCTACACCTTC. This chain uses TRBV5-4 with TRBJ1-2; D is perhaps TRBD1 (6 bases). This CDR3 comprises 14 residues. Germline V CDR1 and CDR2: SGHNT, YYREEE (reference sequence). Trimming removed 0 bases from V and 4 bases from J, with 10 bases in between.

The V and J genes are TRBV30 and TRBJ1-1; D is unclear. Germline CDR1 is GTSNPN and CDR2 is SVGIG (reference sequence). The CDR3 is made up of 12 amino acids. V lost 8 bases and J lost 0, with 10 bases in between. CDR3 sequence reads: CAGQTVNTEAFF. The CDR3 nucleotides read TGTGCCGGGCAAACAGTGAACACTGAAGCTTTCTTT. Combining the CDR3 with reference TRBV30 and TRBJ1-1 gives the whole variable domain SQTIHQWPATLVQPVGSPLSLECTVEGTSNPNLYWYRQAAGRGLQLLFYSVGIGQISSEVPQNLSASRPQDRQFILSSKKLLLSDSGFYLCAGQTVNTEAFFGQGTRLTVV.

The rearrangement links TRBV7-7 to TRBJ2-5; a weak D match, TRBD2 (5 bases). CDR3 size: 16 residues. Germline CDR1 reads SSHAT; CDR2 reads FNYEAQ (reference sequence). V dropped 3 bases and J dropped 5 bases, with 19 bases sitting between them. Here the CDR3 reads CASSFGSAEGWETQYF. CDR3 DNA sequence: TGTGCCAGCAGCTTCGGATCGGCCGAGGGTTGGGAGACCCAGTACTTC.

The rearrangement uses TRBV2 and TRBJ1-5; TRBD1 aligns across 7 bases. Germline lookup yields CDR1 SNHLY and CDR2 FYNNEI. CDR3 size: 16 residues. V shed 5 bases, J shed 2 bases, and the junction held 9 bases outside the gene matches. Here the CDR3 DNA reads TGTGCCAGCAGTACAACCCGGGGGACAGGCAATCAGCCCCAGCATTTT. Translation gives CASSTTRGTGNQPQHF.

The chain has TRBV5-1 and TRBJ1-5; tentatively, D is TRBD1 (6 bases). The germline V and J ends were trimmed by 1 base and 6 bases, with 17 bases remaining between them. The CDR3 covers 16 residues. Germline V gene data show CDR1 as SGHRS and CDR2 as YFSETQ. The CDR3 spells CASSLMPGGPGQPQHF. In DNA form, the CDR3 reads TGCGCCAGCAGCTTGATGCCGGGGGGCCCGGGTCAGCCCCAGCATTTT.

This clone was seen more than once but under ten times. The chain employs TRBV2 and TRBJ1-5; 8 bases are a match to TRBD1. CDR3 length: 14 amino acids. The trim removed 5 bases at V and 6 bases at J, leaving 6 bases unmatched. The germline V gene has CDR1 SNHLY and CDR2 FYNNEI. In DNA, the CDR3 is TGTGCCAGCAGTATACGGACAGGGAGTCAGCCCCAGCATTTT. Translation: CASSIRTGSQPQHF.

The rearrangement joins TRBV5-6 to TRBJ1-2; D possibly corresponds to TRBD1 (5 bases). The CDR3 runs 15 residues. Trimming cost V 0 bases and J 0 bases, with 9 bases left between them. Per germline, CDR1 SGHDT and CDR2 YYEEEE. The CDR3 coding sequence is TGTGCCAGCAGCTTGGTACCAGGGCCTAACTATGGCTACACCTTC. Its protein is CASSLVPGPNYGYTF.

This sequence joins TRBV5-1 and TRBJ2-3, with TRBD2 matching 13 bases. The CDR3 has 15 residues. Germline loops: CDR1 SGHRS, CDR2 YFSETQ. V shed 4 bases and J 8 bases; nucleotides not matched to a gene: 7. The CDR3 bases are TGCGCCAGCAGCCCGACTAGCGGGGGGAGCGTTACGCAGTATTTT. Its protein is CASSPTSGGSVTQYF.

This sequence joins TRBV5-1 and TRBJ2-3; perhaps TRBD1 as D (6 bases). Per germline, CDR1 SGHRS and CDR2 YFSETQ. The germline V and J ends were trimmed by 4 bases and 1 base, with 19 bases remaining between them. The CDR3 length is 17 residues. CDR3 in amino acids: CASSPGVGARGTDTQYF. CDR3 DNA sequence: TGCGCCAGCAGCCCTGGTGTGGGGGCGCGTGGCACAGATACGCAGTATTTT.

CDR3 bases: TGTGCCAGCAGCCACCGACAGGGGGCGAACACTGAAGCTTTCTTT. The encoded protein is CASSHRQGANTEAFF. The J gene is TRBJ1-1, the V gene TRBV7-9, with TRBD1 matching over 10 bases. CDR3 length equals 15 residues. In germline, CDR1 is SEHNR, CDR2 FQNEAQ (reference sequence). J was trimmed by 1 base and V by 5 bases; bases with no gene match: 4.

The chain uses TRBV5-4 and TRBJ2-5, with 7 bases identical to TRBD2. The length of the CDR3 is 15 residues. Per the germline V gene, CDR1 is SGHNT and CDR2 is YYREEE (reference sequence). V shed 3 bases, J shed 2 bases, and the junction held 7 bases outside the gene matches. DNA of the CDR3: TGTGCCAGCAGCTCCGTGGCGGGGGAACAAGAGACCCAGTACTTC. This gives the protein CASSSVAGEQETQYF.

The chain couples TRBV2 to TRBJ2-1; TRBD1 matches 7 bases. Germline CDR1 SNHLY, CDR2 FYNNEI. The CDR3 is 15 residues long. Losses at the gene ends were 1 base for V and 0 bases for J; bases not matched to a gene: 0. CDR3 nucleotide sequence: TGTGCCAGCAGTGAAGACAGGGGCTCCTACAATGAGCAGTTCTTC. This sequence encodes CASSEDRGSYNEQFF.

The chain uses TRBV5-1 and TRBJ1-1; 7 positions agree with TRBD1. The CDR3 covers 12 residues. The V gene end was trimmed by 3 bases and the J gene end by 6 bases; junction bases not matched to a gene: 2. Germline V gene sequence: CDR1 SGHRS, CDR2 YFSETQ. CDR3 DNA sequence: TGCGCCAGCAGCTCAGACAGGGCTGAAGCTTTCTTT. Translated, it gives CASSSDRAEAFF.